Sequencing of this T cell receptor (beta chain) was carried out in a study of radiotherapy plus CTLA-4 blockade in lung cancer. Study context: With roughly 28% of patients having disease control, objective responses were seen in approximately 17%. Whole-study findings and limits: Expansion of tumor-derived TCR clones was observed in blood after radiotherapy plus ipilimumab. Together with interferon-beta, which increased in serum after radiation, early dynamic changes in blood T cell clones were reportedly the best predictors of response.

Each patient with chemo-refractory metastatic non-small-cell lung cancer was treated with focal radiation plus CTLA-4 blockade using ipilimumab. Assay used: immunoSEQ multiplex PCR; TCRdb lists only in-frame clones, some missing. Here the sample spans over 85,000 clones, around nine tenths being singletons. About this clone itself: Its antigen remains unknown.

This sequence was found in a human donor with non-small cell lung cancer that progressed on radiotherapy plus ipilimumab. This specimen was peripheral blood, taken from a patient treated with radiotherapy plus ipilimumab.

This chain's CDR3 is CSGGGRRTEAFF. Written as DNA, the CDR3 is TGCAGCGGTGGGGGTCGTAGGACTGAAGCTTTCTTT. The V call is TRBV29-1, the J call TRBJ1-1; D is perhaps TRBD1 (5 bases). V lost 7 bases to trimming and J lost 5 bases, with 14 bases between them. Germline values: CDR1 SQVTM, CDR2 ANQGSEA. The CDR3 length is 12 residues.